The 32 T cell receptor beta chains reported below all come from one sample, sequenced in a study of shared clonotypes between healthy human individuals. Sequenced by immunoSEQ multiplex PCR; TCRdb stores in-frame clones only, minus some. The sample records approximately 940,000 clones, approximately 80% being singletons. Sequencing was performed on memory CD4+ T cells sorted from blood. The sample's subset: CD45RA-negative fraction. The receptors come from a man between 18 and 35 years old in good health.

V is TRBV19 and J is TRBJ1-2; no firm D call. CDR1 is LNHDA, CDR2 SQIVND, per germline (reference sequence). This CDR3 contains 14 residues. The ends were cut back, 0 bases at V and 8 bases at J, with 13 bases in the middle. In nucleotides, the CDR3 is TGTGCCAGTAGTATAGATGGAGGAAATTCGGGCTACACCTTC. It specifies CASSIDGGNSGYTF.

The chain combines TRBV6-5 with TRBJ2-7; D gene uncertain. V gave up 0 bases and J gave up 2 bases, with 11 bases separating them. The CDR3 sequence is 15 residues long. CDR1 and CDR2 from the germline V gene are MNHEY and SVGAGI. CDR3 bases: TGTGCCAGCAGTTACTCGAACACGGGTGCCTACGAGCAGTACTTC. Translated: CASSYSNTGAYEQYF.

As for this clone: Other DNA sequences in the same sample also yield this CDR3. J is TRBJ1-6 and V is TRBV19; D unresolved. Deletions cut 9 bases from V and 9 bases from J, with 18 bases between. The CDR3 has 14 amino acids. Germline assignment: CDR1 LNHDA and CDR2 SQIVND (reference sequence). CDR3 amino acids: CASSSLFSGSPLHF. The CDR3 DNA reads TGTGCCAGCAGTTCTTTATTCTCTGGTTCACCCCTCCACTTT. Complete variable domain (other parts from reference TRBV19 and TRBJ1-6): DGGITQSPKYLFRKEGQNVTLSCEQNLNHDAMYWYRQDPGQGLRLIYYSQIVNDFQKGDIAEGYSVSREKKESFPLTVTSAQKNPTAFYLCASSSLFSGSPLHFGNGTRLTVT.

The rearrangement joins TRBV28 to TRBJ2-5; 9 nucleotides agree with TRBD1. The J call is in doubt because the DNA end fits TRBJ2-7 better. CDR1 MDHEN and CDR2 SYDVKM come from the germline V gene. The CDR3 has 15 residues. The CDR3 loop reads CASSSGTGTPYEQYF. CDR3 coding DNA: TGTGCCAGCAGTTCCGGGACAGGGACACCCTACGAGCAGTACTTC.

This clone was counted at least ten times. The J gene is TRBJ2-7, the V gene TRBV5-1; no reliable D call. Between the trimmed V and J ends, which lost 2 bases and 0 bases, there was a span of 9 bases. This CDR3 has 14 residues. Germline V gene data show CDR1 as SGHRS and CDR2 as YFSETQ. The CDR3 DNA follows: TGCGCCAGCAGCTTCTCAGATTCCTCCTACGAGCAGTACTTC. This translates into CASSFSDSSYEQYF.

Concerning this clone: No DNA is shown, since the ends of the CDR3 on it are uncertain; the CDR3 is the one TCRdb lists. The rearrangement uses TRBV28 and TRBJ1-4; the table gives TRBD1 as D, unverified against the DNA. Inclusive of both ends, the CDR3 amounts to 15 amino acids. Germline CDR1 MDHEN, CDR2 SYDVKM. CDR3 loop: CASSTSGQGNEKLFF.

The rearrangement uses TRBV5-5 and TRBJ1-1, with D perhaps TRBD1 (5 bases). Trimming removed 6 bases from V and 0 bases from J, with 12 bases in between. Germline V lookup: CDR1 SGHKS, CDR2 YYEKEE (reference sequence). This CDR3 is 14 amino acids long. The CDR3 nucleotides read TGTGCCAGCATGCTGGGACGGTTGAACACTGAAGCTTTCTTT. This codes for CASMLGRLNTEAFF. The variable domain in full, completed from reference TRBV5-5 and TRBJ1-1, reads DAGVTQSPTHLIKTRGQQVTLRCSPISGHKSVSWYQQVLGQGPQFIFQYYEKEERGRGNFPDRFSARQFPNYSSELNVNALLLGDSALYLCASMLGRLNTEAFFGQGTRLTVV.

The V gene is TRBV6-1, the J gene TRBJ1-1; tentatively, D is TRBD1 (5 bases). Trimming stripped 4 bases from V and 3 bases from J, with 9 bases between. Per the germline V gene, CDR1 is MNHNS and CDR2 is SASEGT. The CDR3 extends over 13 amino acids. The CDR3 coding sequence is TGTGCCAGCAGTGTGCAGGGTTACACTGAAGCTTTCTTT. Protein product: CASSVQGYTEAFF.

The chain uses TRBV5-1 and TRBJ2-7; the match to TRBD1 covers 8 bases. CDR1 SGHRS and CDR2 YFSETQ come from the germline V gene. The V gene end was trimmed by 0 bases and the J gene end by 0 bases; junction bases not matched to a gene: 8. The CDR3 spans 17 residues. This CDR3 reads CASSLGGSGQVSYEQYF. The CDR3 nucleotides read TGCGCCAGCAGCTTGGGAGGTTCGGGACAGGTCTCCTACGAGCAGTACTTC. Looking up the rest from reference TRBV5-1 and TRBJ2-7 gives the full variable domain: KAGVTQTPRYLIKTRGQQVTLSCSPISGHRSVSWYQQTPGQGLQFLFEYFSETQRNKGNFPGRFSGRQFSNSRSEMNVSTLELGDSALYLCASSLGGSGQVSYEQYFGPGTRLTVT.

The chain links TRBV30 to TRBJ1-4; no clear D gene. The V gene's germline CDR1 is GTSNPN and CDR2 SVGIG (reference sequence). The CDR3 sequence is 12 residues long. V shed 2 bases and J shed 5 bases, with 6 bases lying between them. CDR3 residues: CAWSSRNEKLFF. The DNA for the CDR3 is TGTGCCTGGAGTTCACGGAATGAAAAACTGTTTTTT.

This clone has only one observation. The rearrangement joins TRBV15 to TRBJ2-5; possible D gene TRBD2, 5 bases. The germline V gene encodes CDR1 LNHNV and CDR2 YYDKDF (reference sequence). V dropped 1 base and J dropped 5 bases, with 11 bases sitting between them. The CDR3 length is 14 residues. Here the CDR3 DNA reads TGTGCCACCAGCAGAGTAGGGTCGGGGGAGACCCAGTACTTC. Translated: CATSRVGSGETQYF.

The chain joins TRBV6-1 to TRBJ1-1, with D maybe TRBD1 (5 bases). V lost 8 bases and J 3 bases, leaving 16 bases between the germline ends. Germline CDR1 MNHNS, CDR2 SASEGT. CDR3 length: 14 amino acids. The CDR3 sequence is CASLRPGADTEAFF. In DNA, the CDR3 is TGTGCCAGCCTCCGACCCGGGGCAGACACTGAAGCTTTCTTT.

Here the CDR3 reads CAWVPGTVYTEAFF. Written as DNA, the CDR3 is TGTGCCTGGGTCCCCGGGACAGTTTACACTGAAGCTTTCTTT. The chain has TRBV30 and TRBJ1-1; 7 bases align to TRBD1. V shed 5 bases and J 3 bases; nucleotides not matched to a gene: 9. Germline CDR1 GTSNPN, CDR2 SVGIG (reference sequence). The CDR3 contains 14 residues.

V and J are TRBV7-2 and TRBJ1-2; D remains ambiguous. CDR3 length: 14 residues. Per the germline V gene, CDR1 is SGHTA and CDR2 is FQGNSA. Trimming removed 5 bases at V and 0 bases at J, with 10 bases between. The CDR3 sequence is CASSVTAANYGYTF. The CDR3 coding sequence is TGTGCCAGCAGCGTTACAGCAGCTAACTATGGCTACACCTTC.

This clone appeared a few times. V gene TRBV5-1 combines with J gene TRBJ2-1; D assignment may be TRBD1 or TRBD2 (6 bases each). Germline assignment: CDR1 SGHRS and CDR2 YFSETQ. The V and J ends lost 0 bases and 6 bases respectively, with 10 bases between them. The CDR3 covers 14 residues. CDR3 loop: CASSLEGGGNEQFF. In DNA form, the CDR3 reads TGCGCCAGCAGCTTGGAGGGGGGAGGCAATGAGCAGTTCTTC.

The V gene is TRBV2, the J gene TRBJ1-5, with TRBD1 as a possible D gene (5 bases). Germline V gene data show CDR1 as SNHLY and CDR2 as FYNNEI. With 8 bases removed from V and 0 bases from J, the gap between germline ends came to 14 bases. The CDR3 spans 15 residues. The CDR3 is CASHPGVDSNQPQHF. The CDR3 DNA sequence: TGTGCCAGCCACCCGGGGGTCGATAGCAATCAGCCCCAGCATTTT.

The chain has TRBV6-5 and TRBJ2-5; 10 bases are shared with TRBD1. V lost 5 bases and J lost 7; bases outside the gene matches: 10. The CDR3 sequence is 15 residues long. CDR1 is MNHEY, CDR2 SVGAGI, per germline. CDR3 protein: CASSPGPGQGWTQYF. The CDR3 bases are TGTGCCAGCAGTCCAGGCCCGGGACAGGGGTGGACCCAGTACTTC.

The chain is built from TRBV9 and TRBJ2-3; no reliable D call. Germline CDR1 reads SGDLS; CDR2 reads YYNGEE. The CDR3 extends over 15 amino acids. The V end lost 3 bases, the J end lost 1 base, and 12 bases lay between the germline ends. This CDR3 is CASSGRGAGTDTQYF. The DNA of the CDR3 is TGTGCCAGCAGCGGGAGAGGCGCAGGCACAGATACGCAGTATTTT.

This clone was detected ten times or more. This chain uses TRBV2 with TRBJ1-2; 10 bases agree with TRBD1. The CDR3 runs 15 residues. In germline, CDR1 is SNHLY, CDR2 FYNNEI. Trimming cost V 11 bases and J 2 bases; bases outside gene matches: 11. DNA for the CDR3: TGTGCCGGCCGTCCCGGGACAGGGGAGAACTATGGCTACACCTTC. The encoded protein is CAGRPGTGENYGYTF.

The sample holds a few counts of this clone. The V call is TRBV21-1, the J call TRBJ1-5; the DNA was not used to check the table's D call, TRBD1. TRBV21-1 is an annotated pseudogene. CDR3 length: 15 amino acids. The chain's CDR3 is CASTGGERRNQPQHF. The CDR3 DNA is TGTGCCAGCACAGGGGGCGAGAGGCGCAATCAGCCCCAGCATTTT.

This clone was counted between two and nine times. The rearrangement uses TRBV30 and TRBJ1-2; D is ambiguous. Germline loops: CDR1 GTSNPN, CDR2 SVGIG (reference sequence). The CDR3 totals 14 residues. Trimming took off 1 base at V and 5 bases at J, with 14 bases between the two ends. CDR3 region: CAWSEAGSSYGYTF. As DNA, the CDR3 is TGTGCCTGGAGTGAAGCCGGCAGCTCGTATGGCTACACCTTC. Based on the CDR3 plus reference TRBV30 and TRBJ1-2, the full variable domain is SQTIHQWPATLVQPVGSPLSLECTVEGTSNPNLYWYRQAAGRGLQLLFYSVGIGQISSEVPQNLSASRPQDRQFILSSKKLLLSDSGFYLCAWSEAGSSYGYTFGSGTRLTVV.

The chain joins TRBV7-2 to TRBJ2-5; D might be TRBD2 (5 bases). V was pared by 2 bases and J by 5 bases, with 12 bases between. Germline values: CDR1 SGHTA, CDR2 FQGNSA. This CDR3 region has 14 residues. DNA for the CDR3: TGTGCCAGCAGCTTACCGGGATTTGCGGAGACCCAGTACTTC. Encoded protein: CASSLPGFAETQYF.

The V gene is TRBV4-1, the J gene TRBJ2-4; the D call may be TRBD1 or TRBD2 (5 bases each). This CDR3 is built from 15 residues. Germline CDR1 is MGHRA and CDR2 is YSYEKL. V lost 5 bases to trimming and J lost 1 base, with 12 bases between them. CDR3 region: CASSSLGAAKNIQYF. CDR3 in DNA: TGCGCCAGCAGCTCCCTCGGGGCGGCCAAAAACATTCAGTACTTC.

The chain joins TRBV18 to TRBJ2-7; D might be TRBD2 (6 bases). This CDR3 spans 14 amino acids. Trimming took off 2 bases at V and 3 bases at J, with 11 bases between the two ends. CDR1 is KGHSH and CDR2 is LQKENI in the germline V gene. The CDR3 region is CASSPSEGFYEQYF. Here the CDR3 DNA reads TGTGCCAGCTCACCATCGGAGGGGTTCTACGAGCAGTACTTC.

This clone turned up a few times. The chain has TRBV19 and TRBJ2-3, with TRBD1 as a possible D gene (5 bases). The CDR3 covers 12 residues. The germline V gene has CDR1 LNHDA and CDR2 SQIVND (reference sequence). V was clipped by 3 bases and J by 9 bases, with 10 bases between them. CDR3 DNA sequence: TGTGCCAGTAGTATGCAGGGCACAACGCAGTATTTT. Translating gives CASSMQGTTQYF.

The chain carries TRBV10-3 and TRBJ2-7; D possibly uses TRBD1 or TRBD2 (7 bases each). Germline V gives CDR1 ENHRY, CDR2 SYGVKD. The CDR3 runs 13 residues. The V and J ends lost 11 bases and 2 bases respectively, with 16 bases between them. In DNA form, the CDR3 reads TGTGCCGTAACAGGGGAGGGGACCTACGAGCAGTACTTC. Protein product: CAVTGEGTYEQYF.

This chain joins TRBV20-1 and TRBJ1-2; possible D gene TRBD1, 6 bases. CDR3 length equals 10 residues. Trimming pared 5 bases from V and 6 bases from J, leaving 7 bases between. Germline assignment: CDR1 DFQATT and CDR2 SNEGSKA (reference sequence). The CDR3 DNA sequence: TGCAGTGCTTACAGGGATGGCTACACCTTC. It is translated as CSAYRDGYTF.

This sequence joins TRBV7-6 and TRBJ1-3; D uncertain. The CDR3 loop spans 18 amino acids. V lost 0 bases and J lost 2, with 17 bases in between. CDR1 SGHVS and CDR2 FNYEAQ come from the germline V gene. The CDR3 region has the DNA TGTGCCAGCAGCTTAGCGTTACTTCCAACAGTAACTGGAAACACCATATATTTT. It is translated as CASSLALLPTVTGNTIYF.

The V call is TRBV5-1, the J call TRBJ1-1; no definite D call. CDR1 and CDR2 from the germline V gene are SGHRS and YFSETQ. Trimming removed 1 base at V and 8 bases at J, with 12 bases between. The length of the CDR3 is 13 residues. CDR3 DNA: TGCGCCAGCAGCTTGCAAGGTTCAGCCGAAGCTTTCTTT. It specifies CASSLQGSAEAFF.

The rearrangement joins TRBV10-3 to TRBJ1-6, with D maybe TRBD1 (6 bases). V lost 10 bases to trimming and J lost 8 bases, with 12 bases between them. The CDR3 contains 12 residues. The V gene's germline CDR1 is ENHRY and CDR2 SYGVKD. In DNA, the CDR3 is TGTGCCACCTCGAACAGGGATTCACCCCTCCACTTT. Translating it yields CATSNRDSPLHF.

This sequence joins TRBV28 and TRBJ1-2, with D perhaps matching TRBD1 (6 bases). The CDR3 runs to 13 residues. Trimming took 5 bases from V and 5 from J, leaving 12 bases between them. CDR1 is MDHEN, CDR2 SYDVKM, per germline. CDR3 bases: TGTGCCAGCAGTCAGGGGAGGGGATATGGCTACACCTTC. It encodes CASSQGRGYGYTF.

V and J are TRBV19 and TRBJ2-5, with 7 bases fitting TRBD1. The CDR3 loop spans 13 amino acids. V lost 7 bases, J lost 5 bases, and 7 bases stayed unmatched. From germline, CDR1 is LNHDA and CDR2 SQIVND (reference sequence). This chain's CDR3 is CASTRDSRETQYF. The DNA of the CDR3 is TGTGCCAGTACCCGGGACAGCCGGGAGACCCAGTACTTC. Based on the CDR3 plus reference TRBV19 and TRBJ2-5, the full variable domain is DGGITQSPKYLFRKEGQNVTLSCEQNLNHDAMYWYRQDPGQGLRLIYYSQIVNDFQKGDIAEGYSVSREKKESFPLTVTSAQKNPTAFYLCASTRDSRETQYFGPGTRLLVL.